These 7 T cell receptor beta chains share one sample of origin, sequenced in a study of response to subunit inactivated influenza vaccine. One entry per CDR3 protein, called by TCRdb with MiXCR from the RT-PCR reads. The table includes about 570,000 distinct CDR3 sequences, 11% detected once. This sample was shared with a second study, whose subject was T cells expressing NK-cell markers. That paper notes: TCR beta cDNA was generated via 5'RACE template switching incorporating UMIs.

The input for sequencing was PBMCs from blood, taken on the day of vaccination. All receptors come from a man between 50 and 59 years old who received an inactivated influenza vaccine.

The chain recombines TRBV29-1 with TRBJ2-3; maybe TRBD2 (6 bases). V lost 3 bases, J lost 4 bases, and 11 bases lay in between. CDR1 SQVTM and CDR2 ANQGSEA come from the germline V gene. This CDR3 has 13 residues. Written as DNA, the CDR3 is TGCAGCGTTGATACTAGCAGGGCAGATACGCAGTATTTT. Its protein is CSVDTSRADTQYF.

The DNA of the CDR3 is TGTGCCAGCAGCTTAGTCGTGAACAGCGGCGAGCAGTACTTC. Its translation: CASSLVVNSGEQYF. V is TRBV7-2 and J is TRBJ2-7; D possibly corresponds to TRBD2 (5 bases). The CDR3 is 14 residues long. The V gene lost 1 base and the J gene lost 6 bases, with 13 bases spanning the gap. Germline V gives CDR1 SGHTA, CDR2 FQGNSA.

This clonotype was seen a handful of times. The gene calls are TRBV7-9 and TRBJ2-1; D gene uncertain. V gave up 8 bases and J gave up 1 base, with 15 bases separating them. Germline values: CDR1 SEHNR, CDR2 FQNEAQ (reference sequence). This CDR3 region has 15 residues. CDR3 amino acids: CASLGPYTSYNEQFF. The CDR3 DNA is TGTGCCAGCCTAGGCCCCTACACATCCTACAATGAGCAGTTCTTC.

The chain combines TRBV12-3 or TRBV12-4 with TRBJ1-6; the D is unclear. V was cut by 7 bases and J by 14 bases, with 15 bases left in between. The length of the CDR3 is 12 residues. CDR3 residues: CASTRMESALHF. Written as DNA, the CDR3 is TGTGCCAGCACCCGAATGGAGTCGGCCCTCCACTTT.

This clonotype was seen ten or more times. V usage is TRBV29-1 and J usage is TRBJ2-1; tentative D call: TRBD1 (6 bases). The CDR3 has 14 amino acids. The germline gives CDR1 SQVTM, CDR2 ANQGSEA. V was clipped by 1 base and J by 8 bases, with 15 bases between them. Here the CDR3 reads CSVEGLEGVYEQFF. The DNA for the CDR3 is TGCAGCGTTGAAGGGCTAGAGGGGGTCTATGAGCAGTTCTTC.

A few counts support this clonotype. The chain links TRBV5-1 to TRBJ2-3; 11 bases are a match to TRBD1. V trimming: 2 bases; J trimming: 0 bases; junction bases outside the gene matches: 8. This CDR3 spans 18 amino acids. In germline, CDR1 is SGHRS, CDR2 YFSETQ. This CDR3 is CASSFWDRGLSSTDTQYF. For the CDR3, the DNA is TGCGCCAGCAGCTTCTGGGACAGGGGGTTGTCTAGCACAGATACGCAGTATTTT.

The CDR3 coding sequence is TGTGCCATCAGCTCACAGCGGGAGACCCAGTACTTC. This sequence encodes CAISSQRETQYF. V and J are TRBV10-3 and TRBJ2-5, with D perhaps matching TRBD2 (5 bases). Germline CDR1 is ENHRY and CDR2 is SYGVKD. V lost 6 bases to trimming and J lost 5 bases, with 10 bases between them. CDR3 size: 12 residues.